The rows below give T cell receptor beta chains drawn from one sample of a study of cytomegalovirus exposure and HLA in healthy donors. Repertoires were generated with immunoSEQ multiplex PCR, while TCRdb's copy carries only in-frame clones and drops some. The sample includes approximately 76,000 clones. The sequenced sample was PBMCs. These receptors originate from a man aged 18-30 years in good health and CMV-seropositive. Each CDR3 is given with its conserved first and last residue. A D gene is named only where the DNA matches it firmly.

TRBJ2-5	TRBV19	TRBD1	CASSLGGWETQYF	TGTGCCAGTAGTCTAGGGGGCTGGGAGACCCAGTACTTC
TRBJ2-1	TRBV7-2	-	CASSLEDYRFEQFF	TGTGCCAGCAGCTTAGAGGACTATAGGTTTGAGCAGTTCTTC
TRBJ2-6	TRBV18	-	CASSPGGANVLTF	TGTGCCAGCTCACCCGGTGGGGCCAACGTCCTGACTTTC
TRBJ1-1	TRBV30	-	CAWSIAGVSSEAFF	TGTGCCTGGAGTATCGCAGGGGTTTCCTCTGAAGCTTTCTTT
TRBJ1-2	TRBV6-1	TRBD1	CASSGDRVIYGYTF	TGTGCCAGCAGTGGGGACAGGGTGATCTATGGCTACACCTTC
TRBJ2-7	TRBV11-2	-	CASSLRARTETYEQYF	TGTGCCAGCAGCTTACGGGCTCGGACAGAGACCTACGAGCAGTACTTC
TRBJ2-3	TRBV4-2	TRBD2	CASSQEEAGGGLTDTQYF	TGTGCCAGCAGCCAAGAGGAGGCGGGAGGGGGGCTCACAGATACGCAGTATTTT
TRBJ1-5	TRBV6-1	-	CASSEASGSPQHF	TGTGCCAGCAGTGAAGCGTCCGGTTCGCCCCAGCATTTT
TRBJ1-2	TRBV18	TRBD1	CASSLLQGAQDGYTF	TGTGCCAGCTCACTTTTACAGGGGGCGCAAGATGGCTACACCTTC
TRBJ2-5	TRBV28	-	CASSWALGRETQYF	TGTGCCAGCAGTTGGGCACTAGGGCGAGAGACCCAGTACTTC
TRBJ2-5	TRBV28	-	CASSALRGREETQYF	TGTGCCAGCAGTGCCCTTCGGGGCCGGGAGGAGACCCAGTACTTC
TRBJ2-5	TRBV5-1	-	CASSSGTPRPETQYF	TGCGCCAGCAGCTCGGGGACTCCCCGGCCGGAGACCCAGTACTTC
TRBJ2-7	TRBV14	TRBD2	CASSQVSSGRAQQYF	TGTGCCAGCAGCCAAGTTTCGAGCGGGAGGGCTCAGCAGTACTTC
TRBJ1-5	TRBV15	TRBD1	CATSSSTGERHQPQHF	TGTGCCACCAGCAGCTCGACAGGGGAAAGACATCAGCCCCAGCATTTT